Below are 26 T cell receptor beta chains sequenced from a single sample in a study of blood T cell repertoires in COVID-19. Sequenced by immunoSEQ multiplex PCR; TCRdb stores in-frame clones only, minus some. This table has 250,000 or so clones, around 88% appearing once. The sample taken for sequencing was PBMCs or T cells enriched from blood (not recorded which). The receptor source for this set is a middle-aged woman with acute COVID-19.

The chain is built from TRBV29-1 and TRBJ1-4; no definite D call. The CDR3 covers 11 residues. V was shortened by 5 bases and J by 8 bases, with 9 bases between the two germline ends. Looked up from germline, CDR1 is SQVTM and CDR2 is ANQGSEA. DNA of the CDR3: TGCAGCGTTCCGGGGAACGAAAAACTGTTTTTT. Protein product: CSVPGNEKLFF.

The sample holds many counts of this clone. V is TRBV7-9 and J is TRBJ1-3; D unclear. This CDR3 has 14 amino acids. Trimming left V 1 base short and J 2 bases short, with 6 bases between. Germline V gene data show CDR1 as SEHNR and CDR2 as FQNEAQ (reference sequence). In DNA, the CDR3 is TGTGCCAGCAGCTTAGTTCCAGCTGGAAACACCATATATTTT. The encoded protein is CASSLVPAGNTIYF.

The rearrangement uses TRBV7-9 and TRBJ1-5; TRBD1 agrees at 7 bases. Germline CDR1 and CDR2: SEHNR and FQNEAQ (reference sequence). The CDR3 contains 14 residues. The J segment lost 5 bases and the V segment lost 5 bases, leaving 6 bases of the junction unmatched. CDR3 sequence reads: CASSPRDSYQPQHF. CDR3 nucleotide sequence: TGTGCCAGCAGCCCGAGGGACAGCTATCAGCCCCAGCATTTT.

The chain carries TRBV19 and TRBJ1-1; D possibly corresponds to TRBD1 (5 bases). Per the germline V gene, CDR1 is LNHDA and CDR2 is SQIVND (reference sequence). This CDR3 has 14 amino acids. Trimming cost V 5 bases and J 6 bases, with 16 bases left between them. Written as DNA, the CDR3 is TGTGCCAGTAGTTTACTAGACACGGGGGCTGAAGCTTTCTTT. Its translation is CASSLLDTGAEAFF.

V is TRBV2 and J is TRBJ1-5; D gene ambiguous. In germline, CDR1 is SNHLY, CDR2 FYNNEI. The CDR3 is 14 amino acids. V shed 0 bases and J shed 7 bases, with 10 bases lying between them. The CDR3 here is CASSEAFSAQPQHF. The DNA of the CDR3 is TGTGCCAGCAGTGAAGCTTTTAGTGCCCAGCCCCAGCATTTT.

The rearrangement joins TRBV2 to TRBJ2-1; D gene unclear. The CDR3 is 14 residues long. The V gene lost 6 bases and the J gene lost 3 bases, with 12 bases spanning the gap. CDR1 SNHLY and CDR2 FYNNEI come from the germline V gene. The CDR3 reads CASSPLGGYNEQFF. The CDR3 DNA is TGTGCCAGCAGCCCGCTAGGTGGCTACAATGAGCAGTTCTTC.

The chain carries TRBV21-1 and TRBJ2-2; TRBD1 reflects the table's D call only, with no check against the DNA. TRBV21-1 is a recognized pseudogene. The length of the CDR3 is 18 residues. In nucleotides, the CDR3 is TGTGCCAGCAGCGCGCCTCGTGGACAGGGGGACTTCACCGGGGAGCTGTTTTTT. Translated: CASSAPRGQGDFTGELFF.

A few counts support this clone. CDR3 DNA sequence: TGTGCCAGCAGCATGGGGGGATCGACAGAGAACCAACTGGGTCAGCCCCAGCATTTT. Its translation is CASSMGGSTENQLGQPQHF. This chain connects TRBV21-1 to TRBJ1-5. TRBV21-1 is a pseudogene segment. This CDR3 has 19 amino acids.

The rearrangement joins TRBV6-5 to TRBJ2-1; TRBD2 aligns across 12 bases. V shed 2 bases and J 6 bases; nucleotides not matched to a gene: 2. Germline V lookup: CDR1 MNHEY, CDR2 SVGAGI. There are 15 residues in the CDR3. In DNA form, the CDR3 reads TGTGCCAGCAGTTACGGGACTAGCGGGTTCAATGAGCAGTTCTTC. Protein sequence: CASSYGTSGFNEQFF.

This clone was detected once. The chain recombines TRBV5-8 with TRBJ2-1, with 10 bases that match TRBD2. V lost 3 bases to trimming and J lost 13 bases; unmatched junction nucleotides: 7. The CDR3 has 13 residues. Looked up from germline, CDR1 is SGHTS and CDR2 is YDEGEE. The CDR3 DNA reads as TGTGCCAGCAGCTCCACCGGGACTAGCGAACAGTTCTTC. Translated, it gives CASSSTGTSEQFF.

The chain joins TRBV7-2 to TRBJ2-5; D not resolved. The germline V and J ends were trimmed by 5 bases and 5 bases, with 12 bases remaining between them. The CDR3 has 13 residues. Per the germline V gene, CDR1 is SGHTA and CDR2 is FQGNSA. The CDR3, as DNA: TGTGCCAGCAGCAGGAGAGGTTGGGAGACCCAGTACTTC. Protein product: CASSRRGWETQYF.

Here the CDR3 reads CASSREGRHEQFF. The CDR3 DNA follows: TGTGCCAGCTCTCGGGAGGGCCGCCATGAGCAGTTCTTC. This chain uses TRBV11-2 with TRBJ2-1; TRBD2 agrees at 8 bases. Germline CDR1 reads SGHAT; CDR2 reads FQNNGV. Trimming cost V 8 bases and J 8 bases; bases outside gene matches: 8. This CDR3 spans 13 amino acids.

The chain joins TRBV30 to TRBJ1-4; 7 nucleotides match TRBD1. This CDR3 has 14 amino acids. Unmatched junction bases numbered 13, after V lost 7 bases and J lost 8 bases. Per germline, CDR1 GTSNPN and CDR2 SVGIG (reference sequence). The CDR3 region has the DNA TGTGCCTCCACCCGGACAGGCTCTTGGGAAAAACTGTTTTTT. Encoded protein: CASTRTGSWEKLFF.

The V call is TRBV2, the J call TRBJ1-2, with a weak D call TRBD1 (5 bases). V dropped 2 bases and J dropped 4 bases, with 11 bases sitting between them. This CDR3 comprises 14 residues. The germline CDR1 and CDR2 sequences are SNHLY and FYNNEI. The CDR3 nucleotides read TGTGCCAGCAGTGAACTCAGGGTGGGCTATGGCTACACCTTC. The encoded protein is CASSELRVGYGYTF.

This chain joins TRBV30 and TRBJ2-4; 8 bases are shared with TRBD1. Germline V gene data show CDR1 as GTSNPN and CDR2 as SVGIG (reference sequence). The ends lost 0 bases at V and 6 bases at J; junction bases unmatched: 4. This CDR3 contains 14 residues. In DNA, the CDR3 is TGTGCCTGGAGTGTCAGGGGGCTTGCAAACATTCAGTACTTC. This sequence encodes CAWSVRGLANIQYF.

V usage is TRBV6-6 and J usage is TRBJ1-2; D ambiguous. Germline V gene lookup returns CDR1 MNHNY and CDR2 SVGAGI (reference sequence). The CDR3 covers 15 residues. V shed 5 bases and J shed 1 base, with 14 bases lying between them. The DNA for the CDR3 is TGTGCCAGCAGTCCAACAGAGGGAGATAACTATGGCTACACCTTC. It specifies CASSPTEGDNYGYTF.

The genes are TRBV2 and TRBJ2-5; tentative D call: TRBD1 (5 bases). This CDR3 is 13 amino acids long. Trimming took 2 bases from V and 4 from J, leaving 8 bases between them. Germline lookup yields CDR1 SNHLY and CDR2 FYNNEI. Here the CDR3 DNA reads TGTGCCAGCAGTGAACCAGGGCGAGAGACCCAGTACTTC. Translated, it gives CASSEPGRETQYF.

Only a few counts were recorded for this clone. CDR3: CASGQDRVDTEAFF. The CDR3 nucleotides read TGTGCTAGTGGTCAGGACAGGGTTGACACTGAAGCTTTCTTT. The J gene is TRBJ1-1, the V gene TRBV12-5; TRBD1 agrees at 8 bases. CDR3 length: 14 residues. Germline-derived CDR1 and CDR2 are LGHNT and FRNRAP. V lost 5 bases, J lost 3 bases, and 5 bases stayed unmatched.

This clone showed up just once. The rearrangement joins TRBV9 to TRBJ1-6; maybe TRBD1 (6 bases). This CDR3 contains 14 residues. The germline V gene encodes CDR1 SGDLS and CDR2 YYNGEE. V shed 4 bases and J shed 5 bases, with 10 bases lying between them. CDR3 loop: CASSRTEHNSPLHF. DNA of the CDR3: TGTGCCAGCAGCCGGACAGAGCATAATTCACCCCTCCACTTT.

This chain connects TRBV18 to TRBJ2-2; weak D call: TRBD2 (6 bases). The CDR3 consists of 16 residues. In germline, CDR1 is KGHSH, CDR2 LQKENI. V dropped 4 bases and J dropped 4 bases, with 16 bases sitting between them. CDR3: CASSLSGTQSTGELFF. CDR3 DNA sequence: TGTGCCAGCTCACTATCCGGGACTCAAAGCACCGGGGAGCTGTTTTTT. The full variable domain, in which reference TRBV18 and TRBJ2-2 provide the parts outside the CDR3, is NAGVMQNPRHLVRRRGQEARLRCSPMKGHSHVYWYRQLPEEGLKFMVYLQKENIIDESGMPKERFSAEFPKEGPSILRIQQVVRGDSAAYFCASSLSGTQSTGELFFGEGSRLTVL.

This chain joins TRBV4-1 and TRBJ1-1, with no clear D. This CDR3 contains 17 residues. Germline V gene data show CDR1 as MGHRA and CDR2 as YSYEKL. V lost 0 bases, J lost 3 bases, and 17 bases lay in between. CDR3 sequence: CASSQDPVRLLDTEAFF. For the CDR3, the DNA is TGCGCCAGCAGCCAAGACCCCGTGAGGCTGCTGGACACTGAAGCTTTCTTT.

In DNA, the CDR3 is TGTGCCAGCAGCCGAGACAGGGTCTCCTACGAGCAGTACTTC. Translated: CASSRDRVSYEQYF. This rearrangement joins TRBV7-8 to TRBJ2-7; 7 bases line up with TRBD1. This CDR3 has 14 residues. V shed 5 bases, J shed 0 bases, and the junction held 4 bases outside the gene matches. Per the germline V gene, CDR1 is SGHVS and CDR2 is FQNEAQ.

The V gene is TRBV11-2, the J gene TRBJ2-3, with 7 bases fitting TRBD1. Germline V CDR1 and CDR2: SGHAT, FQNNGV. The J segment lost 3 bases and the V segment lost 1 base, leaving 4 bases of the junction unmatched. This CDR3 is 15 amino acids long. The CDR3 is CASSLGARGTDTQYF. CDR3 coding DNA: TGTGCCAGCAGCTTAGGGGCCAGGGGGACAGATACGCAGTATTTT. Looking up the rest from reference TRBV11-2 and TRBJ2-3 gives the full variable domain: EAGVAQSPRYKIIEKRQSVAFWCNPISGHATLYWYQQILGQGPKLLIQFQNNGVVDDSQLPKDRFSAERLKGVDSTLKIQPAKLEDSAVYLCASSLGARGTDTQYFGPGTRLTVL.

The chain combines TRBV5-1 with TRBJ2-2, with a tentative D call TRBD2 (5 bases). V was cut by 7 bases and J by 7 bases, with 17 bases left in between. The CDR3 is made up of 14 amino acids. CDR1 SGHRS and CDR2 YFSETQ come from the germline V gene. CDR3 DNA: TGCGCCAGCGGTGGGCTAGCCTCCATCGGGGAGCTGTTTTTT. As protein: CASGGLASIGELFF.

This clone was recorded once. Other nucleotide sequences from this sample produce the same CDR3. V usage is TRBV9 and J usage is TRBJ2-3; D gene uncertain. Germline V gives CDR1 SGDLS, CDR2 YYNGEE. V was shortened by 3 bases and J by 5 bases, with 4 bases between the two germline ends. The CDR3 totals 11 residues. The CDR3 sequence is CASSGQDTQYF. The CDR3 nucleotides read TGTGCCAGCAGCGGGCAAGATACGCAGTATTTT.

The chain joins TRBV27 to TRBJ1-5; D not resolved. The CDR3 is 17 amino acids. Trimming cost V 2 bases and J 3 bases, with 17 bases left between them. CDR1 is MNHEY and CDR2 is SMNVEV in the germline V gene (reference sequence). The CDR3 spells CASSLRVPGIINQPQHF. In DNA, the CDR3 is TGTGCCAGCAGTTTACGGGTACCCGGAATTATCAATCAGCCCCAGCATTTT.